These 16 T cell receptor beta chains originate from one sample sequenced in a study of a mutant IDH1 vaccine in newly diagnosed glioma. These TCRs are of unknown antigen specificity. The time point was: week 11, during vaccination. Each vaccine dose was 300 ug of mutant IDH1 20-mer peptide, with topical imiquimod. Clones were sequenced by immunoSEQ multiplex PCR, and TCRdb holds only the in-frame ones, with some missing. The table has about 66,000 clones, approximately 84% seen once; the top ten hold approximately 9.1%. The material sequenced was PBMCs, taken from a glioma patient whose treatment included an IDH1 peptide vaccine. The source is a woman between 50 and 59 years old with glioma.

This sequence joins TRBV9 and TRBJ1-1, with D possibly TRBD1 on 5 matching bases. Germline V lookup: CDR1 SGDLS, CDR2 YYNGEE. Trimming pared 3 bases from V and 4 bases from J, leaving 10 bases between. This CDR3 region has 13 residues. CDR3 in DNA: TGTGCCAGCAGCGCGAGGGGTACCACTGAAGCTTTCTTT. Its protein is CASSARGTTEAFF.

The V and J genes are TRBV10-3 and TRBJ2-1; maybe TRBD2 (6 bases). The V gene lost 3 bases and the J gene lost 12 bases, with 12 bases spanning the gap. This CDR3 region has 12 residues. Germline V gene sequence: CDR1 ENHRY, CDR2 SYGVKD. The CDR3 is CAISDGGTAQFF. CDR3 sequence (DNA): TGTGCCATCAGTGATGGGGGGACGGCGCAGTTCTTC.

V usage is TRBV6-4 and J usage is TRBJ1-5; D is possibly TRBD1 (5 bases). The CDR3 has 13 residues. The germline V gene encodes CDR1 MRHNA and CDR2 SNTAGT. V was clipped by 6 bases and J by 5 bases, with 11 bases between them. In nucleotides, the CDR3 is TGTGCCAGCAGCCAACAAGGGGATCAGCCCCAGCATTTT. It encodes CASSQQGDQPQHF.

The chain couples TRBV11-3 to TRBJ2-3; D is perhaps TRBD2 (6 bases). V shed 4 bases and J shed 1 base, with 15 bases lying between them. CDR1 SGHNT and CDR2 YENEEA come from the germline V gene. The CDR3 sequence is 16 residues long. In DNA form, the CDR3 reads TGTGCCAGCAGCTCAAAGGTGTCGGGGGGCACAGATACGCAGTATTTT. This translates into CASSSKVSGGTDTQYF.

V and J are TRBV5-1 and TRBJ2-1; maybe TRBD2 (5 bases). V lost 5 bases to trimming and J lost 2 bases, with 17 bases between them. CDR3 size: 16 residues. The germline gives CDR1 SGHRS, CDR2 YFSETQ. For the CDR3, the DNA is TGCGCCAGCAGGCCCCCATTCCGGGGAGCCTACAATGAGCAGTTCTTC. This gives the protein CASRPPFRGAYNEQFF.

The gene calls are TRBV18 and TRBJ2-1; tentatively, D is TRBD2 (6 bases). The CDR3 loop spans 13 amino acids. Germline loops: CDR1 KGHSH, CDR2 LQKENI. V lost 6 bases to trimming and J lost 6 bases, with 12 bases between them. Here the CDR3 DNA reads TGTGCCAGCTCGCGGCAGGAGGGCAATGAGCAGTTCTTC. Translating it yields CASSRQEGNEQFF.

J is TRBJ1-6 and V is TRBV19; D is uncertain. Germline V lookup: CDR1 LNHDA, CDR2 SQIVND (reference sequence). The CDR3 has 13 amino acids. The V and J ends lost 6 bases and 6 bases respectively, with 9 bases between them. The CDR3 nucleotides are TGTGCCAGTAGCTTGGCCTTTAATTCACCCCTCCACTTT. This encodes CASSLAFNSPLHF.

The sample holds one count of this clone. The rearrangement uses TRBV5-1 and TRBJ2-3; 9 bases fit TRBD1. Trimming took 0 bases from V and 5 from J; bases not matched to a gene: 22. There are 21 residues in the CDR3. The V gene's germline CDR1 is SGHRS and CDR2 YFSETQ. The CDR3 reads CASSLGPGQGIGGIDGDTQYF. The CDR3 DNA sequence: TGCGCCAGCAGCTTGGGGCCCGGACAGGGGATCGGTGGGATAGATGGAGATACGCAGTATTTT.

The chain recombines TRBV6-5 with TRBJ1-5; D is uncertain. Trimming removed 0 bases at V and 5 bases at J, with 11 bases between. The CDR3 totals 15 residues. The germline V gene has CDR1 MNHEY and CDR2 SVGAGI. CDR3 in DNA: TGTGCCAGCAGTTACTCCATAAGCGGTGATCAGCCCCAGCATTTT. Encoded protein: CASSYSISGDQPQHF.

The chain combines TRBV25-1 with TRBJ2-2, with TRBD1 identical over 8 bases. This CDR3 spans 15 amino acids. J gave up 5 bases and V 4 bases, and 6 bases lay outside the gene matches. CDR1 and CDR2 from the germline V gene are MGHDK and SYGVNS. The CDR3 sequence is CASSGRGLRTGELFF. In DNA, the CDR3 is TGTGCCAGCAGTGGCAGGGGGCTAAGGACCGGGGAGCTGTTTTTT. The full variable domain, rest sourced from reference TRBV25-1 and TRBJ2-2, is EADIYQTPRYLVIGTGKKITLECSQTMGHDKMYWYQQDPGMELHLIHYSYGVNSTEKGDLSSESTVSRIRTEHFPLTLESARPSHTSQYLCASSGRGLRTGELFFGEGSRLTVL.

The table lists this clone with a few counts. The chain employs TRBV2 and TRBJ1-5, with D tentatively TRBD1 (5 bases). V was trimmed by 6 bases and J by 7 bases, leaving 13 bases between them. The CDR3 has 13 amino acids. Germline CDR1 SNHLY, CDR2 FYNNEI. The chain's CDR3 is CASSEWGEQPQHF. CDR3 nucleotides: TGTGCCAGCAGCGAATGGGGGGAACAGCCCCAGCATTTT.

The chain carries TRBV4-1 and TRBJ2-1; TRBD2 agrees at 15 bases. V trimming: 4 bases; J trimming: 8 bases; junction bases outside the gene matches: 6. The CDR3 loop spans 16 amino acids. The germline CDR1 and CDR2 sequences are MGHRA and YSYEKL. CDR3 DNA sequence: TGCGCCAGCAGCCGAGGACTAGCGGGGGGGCACTATGAGCAGTTCTTC. It encodes CASSRGLAGGHYEQFF.

The chain recombines TRBV6-5 with TRBJ1-2; D remains ambiguous. In germline, CDR1 is MNHEY, CDR2 SVGAGI. V lost 5 bases and J 1 base, leaving 8 bases between the germline ends. The CDR3 runs 13 residues. The CDR3, as DNA: TGTGCCAGCAGTCGCCGGGTTAACTATGGCTACACCTTC. Protein product: CASSRRVNYGYTF.

The chain is built from TRBV10-3 and TRBJ2-5, with a possible D match to TRBD1 (5 bases). V was shortened by 11 bases and J by 1 base, with 14 bases between the two germline ends. Germline CDR1 and CDR2: ENHRY and SYGVKD. The CDR3 contains 13 residues. The CDR3 loop is CASLGALQETQYF. The CDR3 bases are TGTGCCTCCCTTGGGGCTCTCCAAGAGACCCAGTACTTC.

This clone was seen only a few times. V gene TRBV5-1 combines with J gene TRBJ1-2, with no clear D. The CDR3 extends over 17 amino acids. V was pared by 1 base and J by 0 bases, with 16 bases between. The V gene's germline CDR1 is SGHRS and CDR2 YFSETQ. This chain's CDR3 is CASSLRLPTSPNYGYTF. The CDR3 coding sequence is TGCGCCAGCAGCTTGAGGCTTCCTACCAGTCCTAACTATGGCTACACCTTC. Full variable domain (remainder filled in from reference TRBV5-1 and TRBJ1-2): KAGVTQTPRYLIKTRGQQVTLSCSPISGHRSVSWYQQTPGQGLQFLFEYFSETQRNKGNFPGRFSGRQFSNSRSEMNVSTLELGDSALYLCASSLRLPTSPNYGYTFGSGTRLTVV.

The genes are TRBV7-9 and TRBJ1-2; 7 bases are shared with TRBD1. There are 14 residues in the CDR3. Germline CDR1 is SEHNR and CDR2 is FQNEAQ (reference sequence). V trimming: 5 bases; J trimming: 6 bases; junction bases outside the gene matches: 9. The CDR3, as DNA: TGTGCCAGCAGCCCCCAGACAGGGTTTGATGGCTACACCTTC. Residues: CASSPQTGFDGYTF. Full variable domain (missing parts from reference TRBV7-9 and TRBJ1-2): DTGVSQNPRHKITKRGQNVTFRCDPISEHNRLYWYRQTLGQGPEFLTYFQNEAQLEKSRLLSDRFSAERPKGSFSTLEIQRTEQGDSAMYLCASSPQTGFDGYTFGSGTRLTVV.